The sequence of this T cell receptor beta chain was determined in a study of T cell responses to AZD1222 COVID-19 vaccine. TCRdb keeps only in-frame clones here, not all; method: immunoSEQ multiplex PCR. Of more than 90,000 clones listed, around 85% are singletons. The germline V and J ends were trimmed by 4 bases and 8 bases, with 17 bases remaining between them. Germline V gene sequence: CDR1 LGHDT, CDR2 YNNKEL (reference sequence). The CDR3 contains 14 residues. The J gene is TRBJ1-2, the V gene TRBV3-1 (or the pseudogene TRBV3-2), with D maybe TRBD1 (5 bases). Sequencing was performed on peripheral blood, taken 28 days after the second AZD1222 dose. This clonotype originated in an adult who received the AZD1222 COVID-19 vaccine. The CDR3: CASSRGPLLLGYTF. CDR3 DNA sequence: TGTGCCAGCAGCCGGGGCCCCCTGCTATTAGGCTACACCTTC.